The 9 T cell receptor beta chains listed next were all sequenced from one sample in a study of T cell responses to AZD1222 COVID-19 vaccine. Generated by immunoSEQ multiplex PCR, the TCRdb table keeps only in-frame clones and is missing some. The profile shows more than 120,000 clones, 88% of them singletons. Sequencing used peripheral blood, obtained 28 days after the second dose of the MenACWY control vaccine. All receptors come from an adult who received the MenACWY meningococcal vaccine as a control.

The chain uses TRBV28 and TRBJ2-7; D tentatively fits TRBD1 or TRBD2 (5 bases each). The CDR3 sequence is 15 residues long. With 6 bases removed from V and 6 bases from J, the gap between germline ends came to 21 bases. The germline V gene encodes CDR1 MDHEN and CDR2 SYDVKM. The CDR3 spells CASSLWGMRSSEQYF. The CDR3 coding sequence is TGTGCCAGCAGCCTCTGGGGGATGAGATCGAGCGAGCAGTACTTC.

This clone was counted between two and nine times. V usage is TRBV27 and J usage is TRBJ2-3, with 8 bases identical to TRBD1. V dropped 4 bases and J dropped 4; count of bases not matched to a gene: 7. CDR3 length equals 15 residues. The germline V gene has CDR1 MNHEY and CDR2 SMNVEV (reference sequence). The chain's CDR3 is CASSYWTGRADTQYF. Here the CDR3 DNA reads TGTGCCAGCAGTTACTGGACAGGGCGGGCAGATACGCAGTATTTT.

V and J are TRBV9 and TRBJ2-1; 15 bases line up with TRBD2. The CDR3 runs to 20 residues. Trimming at V came to 2 bases and at J to 4 bases, leaving 13 bases not matched to a gene. The germline gives CDR1 SGDLS, CDR2 YYNGEE. The CDR3 is CASSVGLGTSGRTAYNEQFF. The CDR3 DNA reads as TGTGCCAGCAGCGTGGGACTCGGGACTAGCGGGAGGACCGCGTACAATGAGCAGTTCTTC.

The chain uses TRBV15 and TRBJ2-3, with TRBD2 matching 7 bases. From germline, CDR1 is LNHNV and CDR2 YYDKDF (reference sequence). This CDR3 comprises 14 residues. The V segment lost 0 bases and the J segment 8 bases; nucleotides outside the gene matches: 5. DNA for the CDR3: TGTGCCACCAGCAGAGACAACACGGGGGGTACGCAGTATTTT. This codes for CATSRDNTGGTQYF.

In this sample, this clone turned up once. V and J are TRBV24-1 and TRBJ2-1; TRBD2 aligns across 9 bases. The CDR3 sequence is 16 residues long. Trimming at V came to 1 base and at J to 5 bases, leaving 5 bases not matched to a gene. Germline loops: CDR1 KGHDR, CDR2 SFDVKD. This chain's CDR3 is CATSDFPSGANNEQFF. CDR3 in DNA: TGTGCCACCAGTGATTTCCCTAGCGGGGCAAACAATGAGCAGTTCTTC.

The gene calls are TRBV6-1 and TRBJ1-5; TRBD1 matches 9 bases. This CDR3 has 17 amino acids. Trimming removed 4 bases from V and 2 bases from J; junction bases left unmatched: 9. Germline CDR1 is MNHNS and CDR2 is SASEGT. CDR3 coding DNA: TGTGCCAGCAGTGCCCGACAGGGGGGGACCGGCAATCAGCCCCAGCATTTT. Encoded protein: CASSARQGGTGNQPQHF.

The gene calls are TRBV9 and TRBJ2-7; TRBD1 aligns across 8 bases. V trimming: 0 bases; J trimming: 3 bases; junction bases outside the gene matches: 2. The CDR3 loop spans 14 amino acids. CDR1 and CDR2 from the germline V gene are SGDLS and YYNGEE. CDR3 sequence reads: CASSVGDRSYEQYF. CDR3 nucleotide sequence: TGTGCCAGCAGCGTAGGGGACAGGAGCTACGAGCAGTACTTC.

The chain combines TRBV3-1 (or the pseudogene TRBV3-2) with TRBJ2-1; 8 bases fit TRBD2. CDR3 length equals 15 residues. Germline lookup yields CDR1 LGHDT and CDR2 YNNKEL (reference sequence). The trim removed 8 bases at V and 7 bases at J, leaving 13 bases unmatched. The CDR3 region is CASSGRGALGNEQFF. As DNA, the CDR3 is TGTGCCAGCTCAGGGCGGGGGGCCCTGGGAAATGAGCAGTTCTTC.

This clone was observed once. The chain links TRBV5-1 to TRBJ1-2, with D possibly TRBD1 on 5 matching bases. The CDR3 has 13 amino acids. Germline V gene sequence: CDR1 SGHRS, CDR2 YFSETQ. Trimming stripped 4 bases from V and 2 bases from J, with 9 bases between. The CDR3 loop is CASSPGGNYGYTF. In DNA, the CDR3 is TGCGCCAGCAGCCCCGGGGGAAACTATGGCTACACCTTC.